The sample holds many counts of the clone carrying this TCR beta chain. Its cognate antigen is unknown. The data belong to a study of T cell repertoires in cytomegalovirus infection. The wider study: CMV infection together with matching HLA type was indicated by public TCR beta signatures.

This CDR3 region has 14 residues. Germline-derived CDR1 and CDR2 are SGHVS and FQNEAQ. Trimming left V 1 base short and J 2 bases short, with 7 bases between. TCRdb independently ran MiXCR on the reads; one entry per CDR3 protein. The data contain 100,000 to 150,000 distinct CDR3 sequences, more than 7% of them seen just once; the ten biggest clones take up about 9.4%. Study conclusions and caveats: Dominant in the ex vivo response were TCR beta clonotypes restricted by HLA-C and specific for CMV. Cumulative frequency (of public TCR beta family members) identified carriers of CMV plus the relevant HLA.

The rearrangement links TRBV7-8 to TRBJ2-3, with D possibly called TRBD1 or TRBD2 (5 bases each). The TCR was taken from a human donor in good health (CMV status not recorded). Some clones in this sample may be carry-over from other donors' samples. Input material: PBMCs. The DNA of the CDR3 is TGTGCCAGCAGCTTAGTGGGGGACACAGATACGCAGTATTTT. Residues: CASSLVGDTDTQYF. The full variable domain, rest sourced from reference TRBV7-8 and TRBJ2-3, is GAGVSQSPRYKVAKRGQDVALRCDPISGHVSLFWYQQALGQGPEFLTYFQNEAQLDKSGLPSDRFFAERPEGSVSTLKIQRTQQEDSAVYLCASSLVGDTDTQYFGPGTRLTVL.